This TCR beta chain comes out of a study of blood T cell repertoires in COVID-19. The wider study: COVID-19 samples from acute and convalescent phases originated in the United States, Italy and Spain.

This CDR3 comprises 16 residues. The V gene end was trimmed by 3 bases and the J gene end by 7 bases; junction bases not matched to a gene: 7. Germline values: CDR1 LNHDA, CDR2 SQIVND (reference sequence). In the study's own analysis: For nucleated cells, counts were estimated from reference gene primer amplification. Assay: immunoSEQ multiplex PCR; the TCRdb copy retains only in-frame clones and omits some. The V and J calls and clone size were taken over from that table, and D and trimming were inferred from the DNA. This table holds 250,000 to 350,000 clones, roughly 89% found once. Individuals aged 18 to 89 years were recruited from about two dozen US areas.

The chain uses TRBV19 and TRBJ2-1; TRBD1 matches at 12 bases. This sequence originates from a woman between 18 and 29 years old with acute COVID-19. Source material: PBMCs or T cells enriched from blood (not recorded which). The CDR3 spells CASSIRGQGARNEQFF. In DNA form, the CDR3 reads TGTGCCAGTAGTATCAGGGGACAGGGGGCCAGGAATGAGCAGTTCTTC.